Following are 15 T cell receptor beta chains from one sample sequenced in a study of CD8+CD57+ T cells in acquired aplastic anemia. CDR3 and TCR beta VDJ profiling relied on a genomic DNA template. A single record per CDR3 protein comes from TCRdb applying MiXCR to the reads. The sample gives about 180,000 distinct CDR3 sequences, 45% to 60% of which show up once; roughly 13% is in the top ten. In patients chosen for sequencing, flow cytometry had shown CD8+CD57+ cell expansion. Sequencing was performed on sorted CD4+, CD8+, or CD8+CD57+ T cells (not recorded which) from PBMCs. The receptors originated from a human donor with aplastic anemia.

In this sample, this clonotype turned up many times. The chain combines TRBV19 with TRBJ1-1, with D uncertain. The germline V gene encodes CDR1 LNHDA and CDR2 SQIVND (reference sequence). V lost 3 bases and J 0 bases, leaving 8 bases between the germline ends. The CDR3 sequence is 14 residues long. The CDR3 is CASSIRGMNTEAFF. The CDR3 DNA is TGTGCCAGTAGTATTAGAGGCATGAACACTGAAGCTTTCTTT.

V gene TRBV7-9 combines with J gene TRBJ1-5; the D is unclear. Trimming shortened V by 1 base and J by 9 bases, and 4 bases separated the two germline ends. The CDR3 has 11 amino acids. CDR1 and CDR2 from the germline V gene are SEHNR and FQNEAQ (reference sequence). The CDR3 spells CASSLGGPQHF. The CDR3 region has the DNA TGTGCCAGCAGCTTAGGGGGGCCCCAGCATTTT.

A few counts support this clonotype. At one of its ends the junction is not consistent with the germline gene, which may arise from a read error. The rearrangement links TRBV9 to TRBJ2-3; perhaps D is TRBD1 or TRBD2 (5 bases each). CDR1 and CDR2 from the germline V gene are SGDLS and YYNGEE. The length of the CDR3 is 15 residues. CDR3 coding DNA: TGTGCCAGTAGCGTCCAAGGGGCCAGCACAGATACGCAGTATTTT. Translated: CASSVQGASTDTQYF. Using reference TRBV9 and TRBJ2-3 for the parts outside the CDR3, the full variable domain is DSGVTQTPKHLITATGQRVTLRCSPRSGDLSVYWYQQSLDQGLQFLIQYYNGEERAKGNILERFSAQQFPDLHSELNLSSLELGDSALYFCASSVQGASTDTQYFGPGTRLTVL.

This clonotype was detected many times. The J gene is TRBJ2-3, the V gene TRBV20-1; 10 bases fit TRBD2. V lost 6 bases, J lost 3 bases, and 12 bases stayed unmatched. Germline V gives CDR1 DFQATT, CDR2 SNEGSKA (reference sequence). The CDR3 extends over 16 amino acids. This chain's CDR3 is CSADFLTSGVTDTQYF. In nucleotides, the CDR3 is TGCAGTGCCGACTTCCTCACTAGCGGGGTGACAGATACGCAGTATTTT.

This clonotype has at least ten counts. The chain joins TRBV7-8 to TRBJ2-5; D unresolved. V was trimmed by 3 bases and J by 4 bases, leaving 18 bases between them. The CDR3 has 16 amino acids. Germline CDR1 reads SGHVS; CDR2 reads FQNEAQ. This CDR3 reads CASSFRPSGVGETQYF. CDR3 nucleotides: TGTGCCAGCAGCTTCCGGCCAAGTGGGGTAGGAGAGACCCAGTACTTC.

This clonotype was picked up many times. The chain recombines TRBV12-3 or TRBV12-4 with TRBJ1-1, with TRBD1 identical over 9 bases. V gave up 7 bases and J gave up 8 bases; unmatched junction bases: 5. The length of the CDR3 is 12 residues. This CDR3 reads CASTPDRGEAFF. The CDR3 bases are TGTGCCAGCACCCCAGACAGGGGGGAAGCTTTCTTT.

The V call is TRBV6-1, the J call TRBJ1-2; the D gene is possibly TRBD1 (6 bases). Trimming took 6 bases from V and 8 from J, leaving 22 bases between them. CDR1 and CDR2 (germline): MNHNS, SASEGT. The CDR3 is made up of 15 amino acids. CDR3 residues: CASSKGRSDGGGYTF. DNA of the CDR3: TGTGCCAGCAGCAAGGGGCGATCGGACGGGGGCGGCTACACCTTC.

The rearrangement links TRBV29-1 to TRBJ2-1, with 12 bases lining up with TRBD2. The germline CDR1 and CDR2 sequences are SQVTM and ANQGSEA. The ends lost 7 bases at V and 7 bases at J; junction bases unmatched: 2. This CDR3 contains 12 residues. Written as DNA, the CDR3 is TGCAGCGGGACTAGCGGGGTAAATGAGCAGTTCTTC. Translation gives CSGTSGVNEQFF.

This clonotype turned up a few times. The chain recombines TRBV27 with TRBJ1-1; D uncertain. This CDR3 comprises 14 residues. Trimming took 7 bases from V and 0 from J, leaving 12 bases between them. Germline V lookup: CDR1 MNHEY, CDR2 SMNVEV (reference sequence). CDR3 sequence: CASNGGGVNTEAFF. Here the CDR3 DNA reads TGTGCCAGCAATGGCGGCGGGGTGAACACTGAAGCTTTCTTT.

This chain connects TRBV29-1 to TRBJ1-2; 7 nucleotides line up with TRBD1. Germline V CDR1 and CDR2: SQVTM, ANQGSEA. This CDR3 contains 13 residues. V was clipped by 4 bases and J by 6 bases; unmatched bases: 8. This CDR3 is CSVGAGGLDGYTF. The CDR3 coding sequence is TGCAGCGTTGGGGCAGGGGGTTTGGATGGCTACACCTTC.

For this clonotype: The junction shows a germline mismatch at one end, possibly a read error. This sequence joins TRBV19 and TRBJ1-1; D not certain. CDR1 LNHDA and CDR2 SQIVND come from the germline V gene (reference sequence). The CDR3 is 13 amino acids. The CDR3 here is CACSIWQAREAFF. The CDR3 DNA sequence: TGTGCCTGTAGTATATGGCAGGCCAGAGAAGCTTTCTTT.

This clonotype turned up a few times. The rearrangement joins TRBV7-8 to TRBJ2-5, with a tentative D call TRBD2 (5 bases). The CDR3 runs to 13 residues. V dropped 1 base and J dropped 9 bases, with 12 bases sitting between them. Germline V gives CDR1 SGHVS, CDR2 FQNEAQ. The CDR3 DNA follows: TGTGCCAGCAGCTTAGTCAACGGGGAGCCCCAGTACTTC. Its protein product is CASSLVNGEPQYF.

This chain connects TRBV19 to TRBJ1-5; 7 nucleotides align to TRBD1. The J segment lost 0 bases and the V segment lost 6 bases, leaving 8 bases of the junction unmatched. CDR3 size: 16 residues. Germline values: CDR1 LNHDA, CDR2 SQIVND (reference sequence). DNA of the CDR3: TGTGCCAGTAGCTCACCGGGGACAGCTAGCAATCAGCCCCAGCATTTT. Residues: CASSSPGTASNQPQHF.

Remarks on this clonotype: Being one base from a much bigger clone, this may be a read error. The chain employs TRBV4-1 and TRBJ2-2; TRBD2 matches at 10 bases. In germline, CDR1 is MGHRA, CDR2 YSYEKL. This CDR3 comprises 15 residues. Here the CDR3 DNA reads TGCGCCAGCGGCCATCAGCGGGGGGGCCTCGGGGAGCTGTTTTTT. Its protein product is CASGHQRGGLGELFF.

This clonotype was seen a handful of times. A much larger clone differs from this one at a single base, so this may be a read error. The V and J genes are TRBV20-1 and TRBJ2-3; 10 bases agree with TRBD2. The CDR3 has 14 amino acids. Germline V gives CDR1 DFQATT, CDR2 SNEGSKA (reference sequence). The CDR3 region has the DNA TGCAGTGCTCTCCAAGCGGGGGGGGGAGATACGCGGTATTTT. It translates to CSALQAGGGDTRYF.